The 24 T cell receptor beta chains below come from one sample, sequenced in a study of shared clonotypes between healthy human individuals. Measured with immunoSEQ multiplex PCR; TCRdb has only the in-frame clones, and not every one. The sample lists fewer than 1.6 million clones, approximately 98.5% occurring once. Sequencing was done on a sample of naive CD4+ T cells sorted from blood. Subset denoted: CD45RA+ positively selected. These receptors were taken from a man under 40 in good health.

The rearrangement joins TRBV18 to TRBJ1-2, with TRBD1 matching 7 bases. Germline V gene data show CDR1 as KGHSH and CDR2 as LQKENI. V lost 1 base, J lost 6 bases, and 17 bases stayed unmatched. The CDR3 is 18 residues long. The CDR3: CASSPRTGQPLQKDGYTF. CDR3 nucleotides: TGTGCCAGCTCACCACGGACGGGACAGCCTCTCCAGAAGGATGGCTACACCTTC.

The V gene is TRBV11-2, the J gene TRBJ2-7; tentatively, D is TRBD2 (5 bases). V lost 7 bases to trimming and J lost 4 bases, with 17 bases between them. Per the germline V gene, CDR1 is SGHAT and CDR2 is FQNNGV. CDR3 length: 14 residues. The CDR3 here is CASIGLRTGYEQYF. Written as DNA, the CDR3 is TGTGCCAGCATCGGACTTCGAACGGGGTACGAGCAGTACTTC.

Regarding this clone: Other nucleotide sequences in the sample specify the same CDR3. CDR3 region: CASSIGQSSYNEQFF. The CDR3 nucleotides are TGTGCCAGTAGTATCGGTCAGAGCTCCTACAATGAGCAGTTCTTC. V usage is TRBV19 and J usage is TRBJ2-1, with D unresolved. This CDR3 has 15 residues. The germline V gene encodes CDR1 LNHDA and CDR2 SQIVND (reference sequence). The germline V and J ends were trimmed by 3 bases and 0 bases, with 9 bases remaining between them.

The chain employs TRBV7-3 and TRBJ2-1; maybe TRBD2 (5 bases). Germline CDR1 SGHTA, CDR2 FQGTGA. The CDR3 sequence is 15 residues long. Between the trimmed V and J ends, which lost 2 bases and 7 bases, there was a span of 15 bases. The CDR3 coding sequence is TGTGCCAGCAGCTTATTCTCTAGCTCCCCGAATGAGCAGTTCTTC. Protein product: CASSLFSSSPNEQFF. Looking up the rest from reference TRBV7-3 and TRBJ2-1 gives the full variable domain: GAGVSQTPSNKVTEKGKYVELRCDPISGHTALYWYRQSLGQGPEFLIYFQGTGAADDSGLPNDRFFAVRPEGSVSTLKIQRTERGDSAVYLCASSLFSSSPNEQFFGPGTRLTVL.

Only one count was recorded for this clone. The chain's CDR3 is CASNPGGSGANVLTF. The DNA for the CDR3 is TGCGCCAGCAACCCAGGGGGCTCTGGGGCCAACGTCCTGACTTTC. The chain links TRBV5-1 to TRBJ2-6; the match to TRBD1 covers 7 bases. There are 15 residues in the CDR3. V shed 6 bases and J 0 bases; nucleotides not matched to a gene: 3. CDR1 SGHRS and CDR2 YFSETQ come from the germline V gene.

This clone was counted once. The chain couples TRBV30 to TRBJ2-1; D possibly uses TRBD1 or TRBD2 (5 bases each). CDR3 length equals 13 residues. Germline assignment: CDR1 GTSNPN and CDR2 SVGIG (reference sequence). V lost 5 bases to trimming and J lost 0 bases, with 8 bases between them. This CDR3 reads CAWGGSSYNEQFF. The CDR3 DNA reads TGTGCCTGGGGGGGTAGCTCCTACAATGAGCAGTTCTTC.

The sample holds one count of this clone. This chain uses TRBV14 with TRBJ2-1; the D is unclear. The germline V gene encodes CDR1 SGHDN and CDR2 FVKESK. V gave up 2 bases and J gave up 4 bases, with 6 bases separating them. This CDR3 spans 13 amino acids. CDR3 DNA: TGTGCCAGCAGCCAAATTGATTACAATGAGCAGTTCTTC. It encodes CASSQIDYNEQFF.

The V gene is TRBV18, the J gene TRBJ1-5; no firm D call. Germline V gene sequence: CDR1 KGHSH, CDR2 LQKENI. This CDR3 is 17 amino acids long. Trimming stripped 8 bases from V and 3 bases from J, with 23 bases between. CDR3 coding DNA: TGTGCCAGCCCTTTCTGGGAGACCAACGGCGACAATCAGCCCCAGCATTTT. It codes for CASPFWETNGDNQPQHF.

This rearrangement joins TRBV5-1 to TRBJ2-3, with 10 positions matching TRBD1. Germline assignment: CDR1 SGHRS and CDR2 YFSETQ. The CDR3 runs to 16 residues. V lost 5 bases and J lost 2; bases outside the gene matches: 8. DNA of the CDR3: TGCGCCAGCAGTCCCAGGACAGGGGGGGACACAGATACGCAGTATTTT. Translating gives CASSPRTGGDTDTQYF.

V usage is TRBV19 and J usage is TRBJ2-1; a possible D gene is TRBD1 (6 bases). The V gene lost 4 bases and the J gene lost 7 bases, with 17 bases spanning the gap. The CDR3 has 15 amino acids. The V gene's germline CDR1 is LNHDA and CDR2 SQIVND (reference sequence). The CDR3 nucleotides are TGTGCCAGTAGTAAAGGAGACAGGTTAATGAATGAGCAGTTCTTC. The encoded protein is CASSKGDRLMNEQFF.

This sequence joins TRBV18 and TRBJ2-2; no reliable D call. Germline CDR1 is KGHSH and CDR2 is LQKENI. The CDR3 spans 14 residues. V lost 3 bases and J lost 1, with 6 bases in between. The DNA for the CDR3 is TGTGCCAGCTCACCGGGAATGAACACCGGGGAGCTGTTTTTT. Translating it yields CASSPGMNTGELFF.

V is TRBV7-3 and J is TRBJ1-2; no clear D gene. Germline V gene lookup returns CDR1 SGHTA and CDR2 FQGTGA. V was trimmed by 6 bases and J by 8 bases, leaving 16 bases between them. This CDR3 has 13 amino acids. The CDR3 loop is CASSSTEASGYTF. CDR3 sequence (DNA): TGTGCCAGCAGTTCCACGGAGGCGTCGGGCTACACCTTC. Full variable domain (missing parts from reference TRBV7-3 and TRBJ1-2): GAGVSQTPSNKVTEKGKYVELRCDPISGHTALYWYRQSLGQGPEFLIYFQGTGAADDSGLPNDRFFAVRPEGSVSTLKIQRTERGDSAVYLCASSSTEASGYTFGSGTRLTVV.

Only one count was recorded for this clone. V usage is TRBV7-3 and J usage is TRBJ2-7, with 7 bases aligning to TRBD2. V was pared by 1 base and J by 4 bases, with 4 bases of the junction left unmatched. Germline V gives CDR1 SGHTA, CDR2 FQGTGA. The CDR3 spans 14 residues. The CDR3 coding sequence is TGTGCCAGCAGCTTAATGGTTAGCGGGTACGAGCAGTACTTC. It codes for CASSLMVSGYEQYF.

V and J are TRBV19 and TRBJ1-5, with D perhaps matching TRBD1 (5 bases). The CDR3 totals 17 residues. Germline V gives CDR1 LNHDA, CDR2 SQIVND (reference sequence). Trimming stripped 3 bases from V and 6 bases from J, with 21 bases between. CDR3: CASSINEGRQGGQPQHF. The CDR3 DNA sequence: TGTGCCAGTAGTATTAACGAGGGACGGCAGGGAGGTCAGCCCCAGCATTTT.

The chain uses TRBV5-6 and TRBJ2-7; 13 nucleotides agree with TRBD2. Losses at the gene ends were 0 bases for V and 5 bases for J; bases not matched to a gene: 2. The CDR3 totals 15 residues. From germline, CDR1 is SGHDT and CDR2 YYEEEE. The CDR3 is CASSLGGLAGDEQYF. For the CDR3, the DNA is TGTGCCAGCAGCTTGGGTGGACTAGCGGGAGACGAGCAGTACTTC.

The chain recombines TRBV2 with TRBJ2-5; 9 nucleotides line up with TRBD1. The V segment lost 5 bases and the J segment 3 bases; nucleotides outside the gene matches: 7. CDR1 is SNHLY, CDR2 FYNNEI, per germline. This CDR3 contains 15 residues. The DNA for the CDR3 is TGTGCCAGCAGTATTACAGGGGGCAGGGAAGAGACCCAGTACTTC. This codes for CASSITGGREETQYF. The variable domain in full, completed from reference TRBV2 and TRBJ2-5, reads EPEVTQTPSHQVTQMGQEVILRCVPISNHLYFYWYRQILGQKVEFLVSFYNNEISEKSEIFDDQFSVERPDGSNFTLKIRSTKLEDSAMYFCASSITGGREETQYFGPGTRLLVL.

About this clone itself: This specimen includes other DNA sequences encoding the same CDR3. The chain links TRBV5-1 to TRBJ2-7, with 7 bases aligning to TRBD2. Germline trimming cut 0 bases from V and 1 base from J; bases unmatched to any gene: 1. This CDR3 contains 14 residues. In germline, CDR1 is SGHRS, CDR2 YFSETQ. CDR3 nucleotide sequence: TGCGCCAGCAGCTTGGCCGGGGGGTCCTACGAGCAGTACTTC. Translating it yields CASSLAGGSYEQYF. The variable domain in full, with the rest retrieved from reference TRBV5-1 and TRBJ2-7, is KAGVTQTPRYLIKTRGQQVTLSCSPISGHRSVSWYQQTPGQGLQFLFEYFSETQRNKGNFPGRFSGRQFSNSRSEMNVSTLELGDSALYLCASSLAGGSYEQYFGPGTRLTVT.

The rearrangement uses TRBV5-6 and TRBJ2-7, with D unclear. The CDR3 extends over 13 amino acids. The germline V gene encodes CDR1 SGHDT and CDR2 YYEEEE. V lost 2 bases and J 3 bases, leaving 9 bases between the germline ends. As DNA, the CDR3 is TGTGCCAGCAGCTTACCCCACAACTACGAGCAGTACTTC. This codes for CASSLPHNYEQYF.

This chain connects TRBV5-6 to TRBJ2-3, with 8 bases fitting TRBD1. In germline, CDR1 is SGHDT, CDR2 YYEEEE. The CDR3 contains 17 residues. V trimming: 0 bases; J trimming: 4 bases; junction bases outside the gene matches: 10. The CDR3 DNA reads TGTGCCAGCAGCTTGGTTTGGACAGGGAGAGGGGCAGATACGCAGTATTTT. This sequence encodes CASSLVWTGRGADTQYF. The whole variable domain, remainder taken from reference TRBV5-6 and TRBJ2-3, is DAGVTQSPTHLIKTRGQQVTLRCSPKSGHDTVSWYQQALGQGPQFIFQYYEEEERQRGNFPDRFSGHQFPNYSSELNVNALLLGDSALYLCASSLVWTGRGADTQYFGPGTRLTVL.

This clone came up once. The same CDR3 arises from other DNA sequences in this sample as well. This chain links TRBV19 with TRBJ2-2, with 7 bases lining up with TRBD1. The CDR3 consists of 16 residues. In germline, CDR1 is LNHDA, CDR2 SQIVND (reference sequence). V lost 4 bases and J lost 0; bases outside the gene matches: 5. The CDR3 loop is CASSTRTGANTGELFF. The DNA of the CDR3 is TGTGCCAGTAGTACTCGGACAGGAGCGAACACCGGGGAGCTGTTTTTT.

The V and J genes are TRBV6-1 and TRBJ1-5; 7 nucleotides agree with TRBD1. CDR3 length: 15 residues. The V segment lost 8 bases and the J segment 2 bases; nucleotides outside the gene matches: 9. The germline V gene encodes CDR1 MNHNS and CDR2 SASEGT. CDR3 in amino acids: CASGTGVYGNQPQHF. CDR3 in DNA: TGTGCCAGCGGAACAGGGGTTTATGGCAATCAGCCCCAGCATTTT.

In the case of this clone: This sample also contains other DNA sequences that code for the same CDR3. CDR3 region: CASTLTGELFF. CDR3 nucleotides: TGTGCCAGCACCCTTACCGGGGAGCTGTTTTTT. The rearrangement joins TRBV28 to TRBJ2-2; D uncertain. V was shortened by 7 bases and J by 5 bases, with 5 bases between the two germline ends. The CDR3 covers 11 residues. Germline-derived CDR1 and CDR2 are MDHEN and SYDVKM.

A word on this clone: This same CDR3 is encoded by further DNA sequences in the sample. V is TRBV5-1 and J is TRBJ2-3; a possible D gene is TRBD2 (5 bases). The CDR3 consists of 14 residues. Germline lookup yields CDR1 SGHRS and CDR2 YFSETQ. Trimming took off 0 bases at V and 0 bases at J, with 5 bases between the two ends. The CDR3 bases are TGCGCCAGCAGCTTGGGGACTAGCACAGATACGCAGTATTTT. This sequence encodes CASSLGTSTDTQYF.

This clone appeared once. The chain recombines TRBV18 with TRBJ1-4, with D perhaps matching TRBD1 (5 bases). The germline V gene encodes CDR1 KGHSH and CDR2 LQKENI. V lost 0 bases, J lost 10 bases, and 12 bases lay in between. The CDR3 is 14 amino acids. CDR3 sequence: CASSPPGPRGKLFF. DNA of the CDR3: TGTGCCAGCTCACCACCAGGGCCAAGGGGAAAACTGTTTTTT.